The text below deals with one T cell receptor beta chain. The table came from immunoSEQ multiplex PCR; TCRdb's copy has only in-frame clones and leaves some out. The data contain some 200,000 clones, 70% of them singletons. Trimming left V 2 bases short and J 6 bases short, with 14 bases between. The CDR3 has 15 amino acids. Germline V gene lookup returns CDR1 MNHNY and CDR2 SVGAGI (reference sequence). The data were obtained in a study of cytotoxic CD8 clonotypes in ibrutinib-treated CLL. The receptor comes from a human donor with chronic lymphocytic leukemia. The starting material was PBMCs, obtained after 12 months of ibrutinib treatment. The chain carries TRBV6-6 and TRBJ1-5; D is perhaps TRBD1 (6 bases). CDR3 sequence (DNA): TGTGCCAGCAGTTACAAAACAGGGTCGGGTCAGCCCCAGCATTTT. It translates to CASSYKTGSGQPQHF.